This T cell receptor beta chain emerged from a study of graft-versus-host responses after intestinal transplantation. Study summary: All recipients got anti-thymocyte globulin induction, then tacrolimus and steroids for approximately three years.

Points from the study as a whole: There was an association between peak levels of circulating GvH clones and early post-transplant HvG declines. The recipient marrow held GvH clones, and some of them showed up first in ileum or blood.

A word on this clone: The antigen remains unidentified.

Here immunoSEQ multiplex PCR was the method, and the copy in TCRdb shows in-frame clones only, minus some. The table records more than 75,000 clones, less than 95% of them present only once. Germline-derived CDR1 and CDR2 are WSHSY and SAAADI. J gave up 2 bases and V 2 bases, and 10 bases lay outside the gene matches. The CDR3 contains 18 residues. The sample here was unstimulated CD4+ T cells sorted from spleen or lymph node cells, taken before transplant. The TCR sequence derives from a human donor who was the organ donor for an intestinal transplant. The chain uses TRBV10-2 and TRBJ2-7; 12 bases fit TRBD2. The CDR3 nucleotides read TGCGCCAGCAGTGAGGGGGGACTAGCGGGTTCGGGAGCCTACGAGCAGTACTTC. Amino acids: CASSEGGLAGSGAYEQYF.